This T cell receptor (beta chain) was sequenced for a study of molecular identifiers for immune sequencing clone quantification. Whole-study results and caveats: It was shown that clones above 20 RNA copies held over 97% of effector molecules, but under 1% in naive cells. Single-cell amounts of spiked Jurkat TCR RNA were reportedly detectable among about a million naive cells. Highly expanded clones may be undercounted when identical TCR molecules share barcodes.

Ten or more counts support this clonotype. The antigen is undetermined. TCRdb ran MiXCR on the PCR reads and lists one entry per CDR3 protein. The sample includes about 510,000 distinct CDR3 sequences, over 20% of them seen just once. A CD8+CD4-CCR7+CD45RA+ gate was used to sort naive CD8 T cells. The CDR3 has 14 residues. Germline V gives CDR1 SQVTM, CDR2 ANQGSEA. The V gene lost 4 bases and the J gene lost 0 bases, with 12 bases spanning the gap. The chain recombines TRBV29-1 with TRBJ1-1; no definite D call. What was sequenced was naive CD8+ T cells from blood, with Jurkat cell RNA spiked in. Subset of the sample: FACS-sorted CD8+CD4-CCR7+CD45RA+ naive T cells. The TCR comes from a human donor in good health. Some libraries in this study had Jurkat cell RNA spiked in. The CDR3 protein is CSVGGGEMNTEAFF. CDR3 sequence (DNA): TGCAGCGTTGGTGGTGGAGAGATGAACACTGAAGCTTTCTTT.